Each of the 32 T cell receptor beta chains below was sequenced from the same sample in a study of blood T cell repertoires in COVID-19. Generated by immunoSEQ multiplex PCR, the TCRdb table keeps only in-frame clones and is missing some. Among about 160,000 clones listed, approximately 91% were seen once. The sequenced material came from peripheral blood. Receptors were obtained from a young man with acute or convalescent COVID-19.

This chain joins TRBV14 and TRBJ2-1, with TRBD1 matching over 8 bases. J gave up 3 bases and V 6 bases, and 13 bases lay outside the gene matches. This CDR3 comprises 17 residues. The germline gives CDR1 SGHDN, CDR2 FVKESK. The CDR3 here is CASSPRTGQGGYNEQFF. In nucleotides, the CDR3 is TGTGCCAGCAGTCCCAGGACCGGACAGGGCGGCTACAATGAGCAGTTCTTC.

This chain uses TRBV19 with TRBJ1-5; 7 bases line up with TRBD1. Germline CDR1 LNHDA, CDR2 SQIVND (reference sequence). The CDR3 runs to 13 residues. The junction had 4 bases not matched to a gene; V was cut back by 5 bases and J by 6 bases. CDR3 DNA sequence: TGTGCCAGTAGTCACAGGGGAGTTCAGCCCCAGCATTTT. Its translation is CASSHRGVQPQHF.

The chain has TRBV6-5 and TRBJ2-1, with TRBD2 identical over 10 bases. This CDR3 is 15 amino acids long. Germline V gives CDR1 MNHEY, CDR2 SVGAGI. V lost 5 bases, J lost 5 bases, and 6 bases stayed unmatched. In DNA form, the CDR3 reads TGTGCCAGCAGTCCCAGCGGGGGGGGACACAATGAGCAGTTCTTC. This translates into CASSPSGGGHNEQFF.

The chain couples TRBV4-1 to TRBJ1-1; D may be TRBD1 (5 bases). In germline, CDR1 is MGHRA, CDR2 YSYEKL. V was cut by 1 base and J by 5 bases, with 14 bases left in between. The CDR3 sequence is 15 residues long. The CDR3 DNA reads as TGCGCCAGCAGCCAAGGTGCAGGGTTGCCAACTGAAGCTTTCTTT. This codes for CASSQGAGLPTEAFF.

This rearrangement joins TRBV5-1 to TRBJ1-2; D gene unclear. V lost 5 bases, J lost 4 bases, and 9 bases lay in between. Germline V lookup: CDR1 SGHRS, CDR2 YFSETQ. The length of the CDR3 is 12 residues. For the CDR3, the DNA is TGCGCCAGCAGTATGGGCAGCTATGGCTACACCTTC. It specifies CASSMGSYGYTF.

The CDR3: CAWRWQNTEAFF. In DNA form, the CDR3 reads TGTGCCTGGAGGTGGCAGAACACTGAAGCTTTCTTT. This rearrangement joins TRBV30 to TRBJ1-1, with D unresolved. The length of the CDR3 is 12 residues. The germline V gene encodes CDR1 GTSNPN and CDR2 SVGIG (reference sequence). Trimming cost V 3 bases and J 1 base, with 6 bases left between them.

This clone has just a few counts. The chain is built from TRBV5-1 and TRBJ1-1; no definite D call. Germline V gene data show CDR1 as SGHRS and CDR2 as YFSETQ. Trimming removed 0 bases at V and 0 bases at J, with 15 bases between. There are 17 residues in the CDR3. The CDR3 sequence: CASSLGPQQKLNTEAFF. In nucleotides, the CDR3 is TGCGCCAGCAGCTTGGGACCCCAACAGAAGCTGAACACTGAAGCTTTCTTT.

In its sample, this clone was seen a few times. The chain joins TRBV18 to TRBJ1-4, with 9 nucleotides matching TRBD1. This CDR3 is built from 16 residues. The V gene's germline CDR1 is KGHSH and CDR2 LQKENI. V lost 3 bases to trimming and J lost 0 bases; unmatched junction nucleotides: 2. The CDR3 sequence: CASSPDRGSTNEKLFF. The CDR3 nucleotides read TGTGCCAGCTCACCCGACAGGGGGTCAACTAATGAAAAACTGTTTTTT.

V is TRBV5-6 and J is TRBJ1-1, with D possibly TRBD1 on 6 matching bases. Germline V gene lookup returns CDR1 SGHDT and CDR2 YYEEEE. V was pared by 4 bases and J by 0 bases, with 13 bases between. This CDR3 contains 15 residues. The CDR3 DNA follows: TGTGCCAGCAGCCCGGCTGGACAGCTGAACACTGAAGCTTTCTTT. As protein: CASSPAGQLNTEAFF.

This chain connects TRBV6-5 to TRBJ2-2, with 7 bases matching TRBD2. The CDR3 is 15 amino acids. The trim removed 7 bases at V and 6 bases at J, leaving 11 bases unmatched. CDR1 is MNHEY, CDR2 SVGAGI, per germline. The CDR3 region is CASIRVAGDPGELFF. As DNA, the CDR3 is TGTGCCAGCATCCGGGTAGCGGGCGACCCCGGGGAGCTGTTTTTT.

The genes are TRBV28 and TRBJ1-2; D is perhaps TRBD1 (5 bases). The CDR3 length is 12 residues. Germline lookup yields CDR1 MDHEN and CDR2 SYDVKM. The V end lost 5 bases, the J end lost 2 bases, and 6 bases lay between the germline ends. The CDR3 region has the DNA TGTGCCAGCAGTCAGGGCAACTATGGCTACACCTTC. It encodes CASSQGNYGYTF.

The chain recombines TRBV9 with TRBJ1-1; D unclear. The germline CDR1 and CDR2 sequences are SGDLS and YYNGEE. The CDR3 runs 15 residues. Trimming shortened V by 1 base and J by 1 base, and 11 bases separated the two germline ends. The chain's CDR3 is CASSVTAFRNTEAFF. DNA for the CDR3: TGTGCCAGCAGCGTAACAGCTTTCCGGAACACTGAAGCTTTCTTT.

The gene calls are TRBV5-4 and TRBJ2-7, with TRBD2 matching 11 bases. V was pared by 0 bases and J by 7 bases, with 6 bases of the junction left unmatched. This CDR3 has 15 amino acids. Germline CDR1 and CDR2: SGHNT and YYREEE (reference sequence). Written as DNA, the CDR3 is TGTGCCAGCAGCTTGGTAGTAGCGGGGGGGCAAGAGCAGTACTTC. It is translated as CASSLVVAGGQEQYF.

CDR3 loop: CASSGPTGQTYYGYTF. In DNA, the CDR3 is TGTGCCAGCAGTGGTCCTACGGGACAGACTTACTATGGCTACACCTTC. J is TRBJ1-2 and V is TRBV25-1; 7 nucleotides line up with TRBD1. Germline CDR1 MGHDK, CDR2 SYGVNS. V trimming: 4 bases; J trimming: 3 bases; junction bases outside the gene matches: 11. The CDR3 has 16 residues.

The genes are TRBV6-1 and TRBJ2-3; TRBD2 aligns across 9 bases. V was clipped by 3 bases and J by 5 bases; unmatched bases: 9. The germline V gene has CDR1 MNHNS and CDR2 SASEGT. The CDR3 runs to 16 residues. CDR3 loop: CASSENGGGAQDTQYF. The CDR3 DNA sequence: TGTGCCAGCAGTGAGAATGGCGGGGGGGCCCAAGATACGCAGTATTTT.

This clone showed up just once. This rearrangement joins TRBV10-2 to TRBJ2-3; D possibly corresponds to TRBD1 (6 bases). Germline V gene lookup returns CDR1 WSHSY and CDR2 SAAADI. CDR3 length: 17 residues. Trimming left V 9 bases short and J 0 bases short, with 22 bases between. CDR3 residues: CASLLLGAGVSTDTQYF. In DNA form, the CDR3 reads TGCGCCAGTCTCCTCCTGGGGGCAGGGGTGAGCACAGATACGCAGTATTTT.

The chain joins TRBV7-2 to TRBJ1-2; D not resolved. Trimming shortened V by 5 bases and J by 8 bases, and 12 bases separated the two germline ends. Germline lookup yields CDR1 SGHTA and CDR2 FQGNSA. The CDR3 loop spans 12 amino acids. CDR3 sequence (DNA): TGTGCCAGCAGCGAGACGGGGTGGGGCTACACCTTC. This codes for CASSETGWGYTF. Supplemented by reference TRBV7-2 and TRBJ1-2, the full variable domain reads GAGVSQSPSNKVTEKGKDVELRCDPISGHTALYWYRQSLGQGLEFLIYFQGNSAPDKSGLPSDRFSAERTGGSVSTLTIQRTQQEDSAVYLCASSETGWGYTFGSGTRLTVV.

The V call is TRBV15, the J call TRBJ1-3, with TRBD1 matching 7 bases. CDR3 length: 18 residues. Germline loops: CDR1 LNHNV, CDR2 YYDKDF (reference sequence). The trim removed 0 bases at V and 8 bases at J, leaving 16 bases unmatched. CDR3 loop: CATSRDGISATGLDTIYF. CDR3 DNA: TGTGCCACCAGCAGAGATGGGATTAGTGCGACAGGGCTAGACACCATATATTTT.

This clone was detected only a few times. This sequence joins TRBV27 and TRBJ2-5; 12 bases line up with TRBD2. Germline assignment: CDR1 MNHEY and CDR2 SMNVEV (reference sequence). The CDR3 covers 15 residues. The ends lost 6 bases at V and 2 bases at J; junction bases unmatched: 4. CDR3: CASRTSGGPQETQYF. The CDR3 coding sequence is TGTGCCAGCAGAACTAGCGGGGGGCCACAAGAGACCCAGTACTTC.

This rearrangement joins TRBV18 to TRBJ1-2; D is possibly TRBD1 (5 bases). The CDR3 sequence is 14 residues long. Trimming stripped 3 bases from V and 4 bases from J, with 12 bases between. Per germline, CDR1 KGHSH and CDR2 LQKENI. CDR3 DNA: TGTGCCAGCTCACCCGGGGGAGGGACCTATGGCTACACCTTC. It codes for CASSPGGGTYGYTF.

The V call is TRBV7-8, the J call TRBJ2-5; TRBD2 is a possible D gene (5 bases). The germline V and J ends were trimmed by 3 bases and 0 bases, with 11 bases remaining between them. Germline CDR1 SGHVS, CDR2 FQNEAQ. This CDR3 region has 15 residues. The CDR3 reads CASSFGVGYQETQYF. DNA of the CDR3: TGTGCCAGCAGCTTCGGGGTGGGGTACCAAGAGACCCAGTACTTC.

The gene calls are TRBV5-4 and TRBJ1-3; D perhaps matches TRBD1 (6 bases). Between the trimmed V and J ends, which lost 3 bases and 0 bases, there was a span of 7 bases. CDR1 SGHNT and CDR2 YYREEE come from the germline V gene (reference sequence). The CDR3 is 14 residues long. Here the CDR3 DNA reads TGTGCCAGCAGCTCAGGGGACTCTGGAAACACCATATATTTT. It encodes CASSSGDSGNTIYF.

The genes are TRBV13 and TRBJ2-1; no clear D. Germline lookup yields CDR1 PRHDT and CDR2 FYEKMQ (reference sequence). This CDR3 is 14 amino acids long. V gave up 1 base and J gave up 4 bases, with 8 bases separating them. The CDR3 nucleotides are TGTGCCAGCAGCTTAGAGACTCGGTACAATGAGCAGTTCTTC. It specifies CASSLETRYNEQFF.

This clone is a singleton in its sample. The gene calls are TRBV19 and TRBJ2-6; 7 nucleotides align to TRBD1. V was pared by 7 bases and J by 4 bases, with 10 bases of the junction left unmatched. CDR3 length: 16 amino acids. The germline CDR1 and CDR2 sequences are LNHDA and SQIVND (reference sequence). The CDR3 sequence is CASNIPTGVGANVLTF. For the CDR3, the DNA is TGTGCCAGTAACATTCCTACAGGGGTCGGGGCCAACGTCCTGACTTTC.

The CDR3 loop reads CASSGGGTGANVLTF. For the CDR3, the DNA is TGTGCCAGCAGCGGGGGGGGGACTGGGGCCAACGTCCTGACTTTC. V gene TRBV9 combines with J gene TRBJ2-6, with 7 nucleotides matching TRBD2. The V segment lost 3 bases and the J segment 2 bases; nucleotides outside the gene matches: 2. This CDR3 is built from 15 residues. The germline V gene encodes CDR1 SGDLS and CDR2 YYNGEE.

The V call is TRBV18, the J call TRBJ2-5; no clear D gene. This CDR3 region has 15 residues. Germline V lookup: CDR1 KGHSH, CDR2 LQKENI. The V gene lost 1 base and the J gene lost 2 bases, with 11 bases spanning the gap. In DNA, the CDR3 is TGTGCCAGCTCACCACTTTCAGGCCAGCAAGAGACCCAGTACTTC. As protein: CASSPLSGQQETQYF.

J is TRBJ2-7 and V is TRBV18, with TRBD1 matching over 7 bases. The CDR3 is 13 amino acids. The V gene's germline CDR1 is KGHSH and CDR2 LQKENI. Trimming removed 3 bases from V and 6 bases from J; junction bases left unmatched: 5. CDR3 loop: CASSPNRGSEQYF. As DNA, the CDR3 is TGTGCCAGCTCACCGAACAGGGGATCCGAGCAGTACTTC.

The chain links TRBV11-2 to TRBJ1-3, with unresolved D. The CDR3 covers 17 residues. Per the germline V gene, CDR1 is SGHAT and CDR2 is FQNNGV. V was pared by 0 bases and J by 0 bases, with 12 bases between. The CDR3 region has the DNA TGTGCCAGCAGCTTAGATCGCAACCGGGACTCTGGAAACACCATATATTTT. Encoded protein: CASSLDRNRDSGNTIYF.

This chain links TRBV10-2 with TRBJ1-2, with TRBD1 identical over 7 bases. This CDR3 is built from 14 residues. Germline CDR1 reads WSHSY; CDR2 reads SAAADI. With 3 bases clipped from V and 4 bases from J, the junction kept 5 bases outside the gene matches. CDR3 residues: CASSDEGAAYGYTF. The CDR3 DNA follows: TGCGCCAGCAGTGATGAGGGGGCGGCCTATGGCTACACCTTC.

V is TRBV10-2 and J is TRBJ2-1; a weak D match, TRBD2 (6 bases). V lost 7 bases, J lost 4 bases, and 11 bases lay in between. Per the germline V gene, CDR1 is WSHSY and CDR2 is SAAADI. This CDR3 has 13 residues. For the CDR3, the DNA is TGCGCCAGCACAGCGGGTTATTACAATGAGCAGTTCTTC. Amino acids: CASTAGYYNEQFF.

The V call is TRBV9, the J call TRBJ1-6; tentatively, D is TRBD1 (5 bases). This CDR3 spans 15 amino acids. CDR1 SGDLS and CDR2 YYNGEE come from the germline V gene. With 0 bases removed from V and 9 bases from J, the gap between germline ends came to 13 bases. CDR3: CASSVVGGAASPLHF. The CDR3 DNA sequence: TGTGCCAGCAGCGTAGTTGGAGGGGCTGCTTCACCCCTCCACTTT.

This chain uses TRBV5-1 with TRBJ1-1; 7 bases line up with TRBD1. Germline assignment: CDR1 SGHRS and CDR2 YFSETQ. The V segment lost 0 bases and the J segment 5 bases; nucleotides outside the gene matches: 10. The CDR3 sequence is 16 residues long. The CDR3 reads CASSLETGVRGTEAFF. In DNA, the CDR3 is TGCGCCAGCAGCTTGGAAACAGGGGTGCGGGGAACTGAAGCTTTCTTT.